This TCR beta chain emerged from a study of T cells in Graves' hyperthyroidism and ophthalmopathy. Study conclusions and caveats: Researchers report that a 13 V-J model separated ophthalmopathy from stable hyperthyroidism.

Amplified regions were TCR beta CDR3 sequences from RNA transcripts. HTBI primers drove first-round RT-PCR of the TCR CDR3. TCRdb re-called the multiplex PCR reads through MiXCR, storing one row per CDR3 protein. The sample has 660,000 or so distinct CDR3 sequences, approximately 42% seen once; the top ten hold about 7%. CDR1 SGHTA and CDR2 FQGTGA come from the germline V gene. The length of the CDR3 is 14 residues. Trimming pared 6 bases from V and 13 bases from J, leaving 24 bases between. This clonotype has a handful of counts. Its antigen is still unknown. The chain combines TRBV7-3 with TRBJ1-2; possible D gene TRBD1, 5 bases. The receptor was derived from an adult man with Graves' disease, either hyperthyroidism or ophthalmopathy (not recorded which). Sequencing input: peripheral blood or thyroid tissue (not recorded which). CDR3 DNA sequence: TGTGCCAGCAGTCAGACCCAGGGCCCGGTCAGATCCACCTTC. Translation: CASSQTQGPVRSTF.